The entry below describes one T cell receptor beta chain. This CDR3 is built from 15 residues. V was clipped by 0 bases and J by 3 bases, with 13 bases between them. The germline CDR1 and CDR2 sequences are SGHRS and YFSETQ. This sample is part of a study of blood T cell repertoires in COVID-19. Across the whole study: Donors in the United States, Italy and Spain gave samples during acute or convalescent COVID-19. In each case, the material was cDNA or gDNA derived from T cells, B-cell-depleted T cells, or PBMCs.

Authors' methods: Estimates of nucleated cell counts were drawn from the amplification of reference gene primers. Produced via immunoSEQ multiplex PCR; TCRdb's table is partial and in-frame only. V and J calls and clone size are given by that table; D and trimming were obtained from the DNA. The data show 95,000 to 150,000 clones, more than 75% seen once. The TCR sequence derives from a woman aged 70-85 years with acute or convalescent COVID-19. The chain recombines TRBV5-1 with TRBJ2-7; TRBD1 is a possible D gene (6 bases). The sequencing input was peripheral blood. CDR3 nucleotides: TGCGCCAGCAGCTTGGAACAGGGAGTTTACTACGAGCAGTACTTC. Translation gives CASSLEQGVYYEQYF.